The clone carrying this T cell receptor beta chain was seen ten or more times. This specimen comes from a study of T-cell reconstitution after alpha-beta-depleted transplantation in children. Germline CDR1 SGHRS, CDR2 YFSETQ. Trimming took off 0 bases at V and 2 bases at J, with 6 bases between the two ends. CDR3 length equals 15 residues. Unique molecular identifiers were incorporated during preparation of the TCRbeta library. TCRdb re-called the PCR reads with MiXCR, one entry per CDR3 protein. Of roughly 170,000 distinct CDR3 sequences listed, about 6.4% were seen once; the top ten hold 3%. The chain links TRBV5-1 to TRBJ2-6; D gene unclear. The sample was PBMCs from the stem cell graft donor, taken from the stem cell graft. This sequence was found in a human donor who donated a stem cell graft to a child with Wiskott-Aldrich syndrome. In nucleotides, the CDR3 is TGCGCCAGCAGCTTGGGTGCTACTGGGGCCAACGTCCTGACTTTC. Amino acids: CASSLGATGANVLTF. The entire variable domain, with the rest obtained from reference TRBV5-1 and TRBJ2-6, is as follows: KAGVTQTPRYLIKTRGQQVTLSCSPISGHRSVSWYQQTPGQGLQFLFEYFSETQRNKGNFPGRFSGRQFSNSRSEMNVSTLELGDSALYLCASSLGATGANVLTFGAGSRLTVL.